This T cell receptor beta chain derives from a study of T cells in localized non-small cell lung cancer. General observations from the study: Higher adjacent-lung clonality was associated with shorter survival. Adjacent lung was found to contain a median around 56 of the top 100 tumor clones. Clonality of T cells reached its maximum in uninvolved adjacent lung, surpassing tumor.

Here immunoSEQ multiplex PCR was the method, and the copy in TCRdb shows in-frame clones only, minus some. This table has around 3,300 clones, 30% to 35% appearing once. Germline V gives CDR1 SGHNT, CDR2 YENEEA. The trim removed 6 bases at V and 5 bases at J, leaving 7 bases unmatched. CDR3 length: 15 amino acids. This clone has more than one count but fewer than ten. Its antigen remains unknown. This rearrangement joins TRBV11-3 to TRBJ2-2; TRBD1 matches 9 bases. This TCR derives from a female donor older than 55 with stage I lung adenocarcinoma. The starting material was lung tumor tissue, obtained before any cancer treatment. The CDR3 bases are TGTGCCAGCAGTACCGGGACAGGGTTGACCGGGGAGCTGTTTTTT. Protein product: CASSTGTGLTGELFF. The variable domain in full, with the rest retrieved from reference TRBV11-3 and TRBJ2-2, is EAGVVQSPRYKIIEKKQPVAFWCNPISGHNTLYWYLQNLGQGPELLIRYENEEAVDDSQLPKDRFSAERLKGVDSTLKIQPAELGDSAVYLCASSTGTGLTGELFFGEGSRLTVL.